This T cell receptor beta chain is drawn from a study of TIL therapy for anti-PD-1-resistant metastatic lung cancer. About the study: Median patient age was 54, ranging about 35-85 years. Several tumors were EGFR-mutant and two were ALK-rearranged.

Time point specified: pre-treatment sample, taken before nivolumab and TIL therapy. Pleural nodules or supraclavicular lymph nodes made up most of the excised metastases sampled. This was the immunoSEQ v3 assay. The protocol was immunoSEQ multiplex PCR, while the TCRdb copy is restricted to in-frame clones and leaves out a portion. The repertoire holds about 26,000 clones, with 55% to 75% as singletons. V shed 2 bases, J shed 7 bases, and the junction held 9 bases outside the gene matches. CDR1 LGHNA and CDR2 YSLEER come from the germline V gene. The CDR3 covers 16 residues. This material consisted of tumor tissue, taken at baseline. The chain recombines TRBV4-3 with TRBJ1-4, with 8 positions matching TRBD1. The receptor was derived from a person between 30 and 80 years old with non-small cell lung cancer. The DNA of the CDR3 is TGCGCCAGCAGCCAACGGACAGGGTCGGGAGGTGAAAAACTGTTTTTT. Its translation is CASSQRTGSGGEKLFF.